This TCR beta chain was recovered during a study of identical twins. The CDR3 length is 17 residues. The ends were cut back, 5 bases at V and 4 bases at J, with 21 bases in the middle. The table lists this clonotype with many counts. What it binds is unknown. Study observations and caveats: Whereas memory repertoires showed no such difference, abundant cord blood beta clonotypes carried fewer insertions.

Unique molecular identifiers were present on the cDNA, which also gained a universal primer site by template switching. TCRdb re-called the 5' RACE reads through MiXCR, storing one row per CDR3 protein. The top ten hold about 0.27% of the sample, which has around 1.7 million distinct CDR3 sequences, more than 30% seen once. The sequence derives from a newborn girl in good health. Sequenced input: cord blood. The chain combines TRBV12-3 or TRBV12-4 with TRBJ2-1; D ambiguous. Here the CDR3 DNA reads TGTGCCAGCAGTCCCCGTTCGTGGCGGAGTACTTACAATGAGCAGTTCTTC. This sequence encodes CASSPRSWRSTYNEQFF.